This paragraph reports one T cell receptor beta chain. Additional DNA sequences in this sample encode the identical CDR3. This CDR3 has 15 residues. Germline loops: CDR1 MNHEY, CDR2 SVGAGI. Trimming pared 0 bases from V and 1 base from J, leaving 8 bases between. The sample originates from a study of blood T cell repertoires in COVID-19. Only in-frame clones appear in the TCRdb table, and some are missing; sequencing was by immunoSEQ multiplex PCR. This sample yields about 63,000 clones, of which 70% to 80% are seen a single time; about 50% belongs to the top ten. The rearrangement links TRBV6-5 to TRBJ2-3; possibly TRBD2 for D (6 bases). Sequencing input: peripheral blood. The sequence was obtained from a woman older than 75 with acute or convalescent COVID-19. The CDR3 reads CASSYSGGGTDTQYF. CDR3 DNA sequence: TGTGCCAGCAGTTACTCTGGCGGGGGCACAGATACGCAGTATTTT.